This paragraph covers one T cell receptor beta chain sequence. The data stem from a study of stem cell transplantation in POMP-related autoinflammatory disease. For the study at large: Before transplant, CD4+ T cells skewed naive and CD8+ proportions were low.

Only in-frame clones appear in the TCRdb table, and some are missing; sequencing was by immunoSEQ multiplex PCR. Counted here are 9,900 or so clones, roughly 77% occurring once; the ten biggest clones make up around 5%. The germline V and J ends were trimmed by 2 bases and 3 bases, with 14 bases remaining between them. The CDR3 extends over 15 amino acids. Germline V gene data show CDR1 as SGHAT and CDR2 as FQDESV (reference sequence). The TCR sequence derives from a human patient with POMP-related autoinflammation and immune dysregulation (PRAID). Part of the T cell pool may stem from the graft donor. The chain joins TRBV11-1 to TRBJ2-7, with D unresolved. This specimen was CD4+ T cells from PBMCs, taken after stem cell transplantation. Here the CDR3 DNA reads TGTGCCAGCAGCTTACTCTCCGAGGCCCACTACGAGCAGTACTTC. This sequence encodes CASSLLSEAHYEQYF.